The rows below give T cell receptor beta chains drawn from one sample of a study of PD-1 blockade in classical Hodgkin lymphoma. Generated by immunoSEQ multiplex PCR, the TCRdb table keeps only in-frame clones and is missing some. This sample has 40,000 to 45,000 clones, with roughly 73% found just once. The sequencing here drew on peripheral blood mononuclear cells (PBMCs), taken at baseline. The origin of the receptors is a human donor with classical Hodgkin lymphoma. The CDR3 runs from the conserved cysteine through the conserved F or W. D genes are given only for firm matches. Some rows have no size entry. The others give once, few or many, or a class for an expanded clone.

cdr3_nt	cdr3_aa	cdr3_length	j_call	clone_size	d_call	v_call
TGTGCCAGTAGTACCGTTCCTAGTGAAGTCGGGGAGCTGTTTTTT	CASSTVPSEVGELFF	15	TRBJ2-2	few	NA	TRBV19
TGTGCCAGCAGCTTAGCCAGCGGGGGTTTCACAGATACGCAGTATTTT	CASSLASGGFTDTQYF	16	TRBJ2-3	once	TRBD2	TRBV7-6
TGTGCCTGGAGTCCCCCTCAGGGTAACTATGGCTACACCTTC	CAWSPPQGNYGYTF	14	TRBJ1-2	NA	NA	TRBV30
TGTGCCAGTAGTATAGACTCCCCGGAGGGAGGTGTCTACGAGCAGTACTTC	CASSIDSPEGGVYEQYF	17	TRBJ2-7	NA	NA	TRBV19
TGTGCCAGCAGCAGGGACAGGACGAACACTGAAGCTTTCTTT	CASSRDRTNTEAFF	14	TRBJ1-1	once	TRBD1	TRBV6-7
TGTGCTAGTGGTTTGGTACAGCAGGAGGGGTATAGCAATCAGCCCCAGCATTTT	CASGLVQQEGYSNQPQHF	18	TRBJ1-5	NA	NA	TRBV12-5
TGTGCCTCTGACCCGACAGGGGGTGGCACAGATACGCAGTATTTT	CASDPTGGGTDTQYF	15	TRBJ2-3	NA	TRBD1	TRBV30
TGCGCCAGCAGCCAAGCCTGGGGGGCGGACCAAGAGACCCAGTACTTC	CASSQAWGADQETQYF	16	TRBJ2-5	NA	NA	TRBV4-3
TGTGCCTGGAGTAGGCAGGGAGGTTCACCCCTCCACTTT	CAWSRQGGSPLHF	13	TRBJ1-6	NA	NA	TRBV30
TGCGCCAGCAGCTCCGCTTCCTCCGGGACAGGGCCTACCGGGGAGCTGTTTTTT	CASSSASSGTGPTGELFF	18	TRBJ2-2	many	TRBD1	TRBV4-1
TGTGCCAGCAGCTTAGGCGGCAGTAGTTTCCAGTACTTC	CASSLGGSSFQYF	13	TRBJ2-5	once	NA	TRBV11-3
TGTGCCAGCAGCTTAGGCCAGGGAGAATCACCCCTCCACTTT	CASSLGQGESPLHF	14	TRBJ1-6	NA	NA	TRBV7-6